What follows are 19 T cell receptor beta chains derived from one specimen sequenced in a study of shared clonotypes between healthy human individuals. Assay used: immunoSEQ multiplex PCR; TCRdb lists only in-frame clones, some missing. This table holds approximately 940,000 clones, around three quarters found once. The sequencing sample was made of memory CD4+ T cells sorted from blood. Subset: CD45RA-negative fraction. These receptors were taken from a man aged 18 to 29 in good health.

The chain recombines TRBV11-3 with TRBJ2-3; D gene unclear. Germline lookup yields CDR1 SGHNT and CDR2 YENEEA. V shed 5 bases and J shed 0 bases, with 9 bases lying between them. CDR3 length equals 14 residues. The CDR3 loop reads CASSRTRSTDTQYF. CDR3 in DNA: TGTGCCAGCAGCCGTACCCGGAGCACAGATACGCAGTATTTT.

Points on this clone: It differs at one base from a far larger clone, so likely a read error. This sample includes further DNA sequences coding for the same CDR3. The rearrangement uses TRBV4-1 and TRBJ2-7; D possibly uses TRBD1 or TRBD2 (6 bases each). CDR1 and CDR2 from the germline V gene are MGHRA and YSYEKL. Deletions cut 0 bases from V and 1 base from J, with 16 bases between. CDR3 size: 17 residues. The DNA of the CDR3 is TGCGCCAGCAGCCAAGATCCCAGTGGGGGGCCGTCCTACGAGCAGTACTTC. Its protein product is CASSQDPSGGPSYEQYF.

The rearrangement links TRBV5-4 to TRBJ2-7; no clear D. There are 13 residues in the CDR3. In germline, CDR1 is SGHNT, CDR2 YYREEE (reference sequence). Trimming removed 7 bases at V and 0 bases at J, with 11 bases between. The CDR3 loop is CASGKGSSYEQYF. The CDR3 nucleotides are TGTGCCAGCGGCAAAGGGTCCTCCTACGAGCAGTACTTC.

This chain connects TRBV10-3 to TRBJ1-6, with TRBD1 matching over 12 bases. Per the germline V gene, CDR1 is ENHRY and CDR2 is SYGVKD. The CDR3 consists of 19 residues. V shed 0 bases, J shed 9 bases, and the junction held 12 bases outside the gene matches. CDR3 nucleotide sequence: TGTGCCATCAGTGAGTCGCGGGGACAGGGGGCGAAGGGGTCTTCACCCCTCCACTTT. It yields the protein CAISESRGQGAKGSSPLHF.

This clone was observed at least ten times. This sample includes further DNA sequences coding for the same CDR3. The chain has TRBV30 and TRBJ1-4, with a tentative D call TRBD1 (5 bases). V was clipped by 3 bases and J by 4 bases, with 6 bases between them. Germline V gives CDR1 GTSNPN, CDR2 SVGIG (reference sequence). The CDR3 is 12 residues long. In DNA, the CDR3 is TGTGCCTGGAGGACAGATAATGAAAAACTGTTTTTT. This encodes CAWRTDNEKLFF.

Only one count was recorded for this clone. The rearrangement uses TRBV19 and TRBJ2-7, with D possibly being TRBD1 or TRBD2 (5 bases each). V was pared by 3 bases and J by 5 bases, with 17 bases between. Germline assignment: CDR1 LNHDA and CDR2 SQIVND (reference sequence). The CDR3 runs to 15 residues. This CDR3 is CASSMRGRLMDEQYF. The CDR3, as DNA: TGTGCCAGTAGTATGAGGGGACGGCTGATGGACGAGCAGTACTTC.

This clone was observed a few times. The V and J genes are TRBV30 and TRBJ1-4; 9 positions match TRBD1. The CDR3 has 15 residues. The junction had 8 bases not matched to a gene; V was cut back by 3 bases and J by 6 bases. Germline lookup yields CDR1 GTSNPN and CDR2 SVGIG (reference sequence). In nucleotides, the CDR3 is TGTGCCTGGAGCGACGAGGGACAGGGTGATGAAAAACTGTTTTTT. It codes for CAWSDEGQGDEKLFF.

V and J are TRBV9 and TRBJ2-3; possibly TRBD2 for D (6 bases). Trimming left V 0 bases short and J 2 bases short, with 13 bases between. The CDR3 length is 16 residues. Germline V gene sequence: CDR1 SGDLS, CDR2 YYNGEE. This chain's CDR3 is CASSVARAGYTDTQYF. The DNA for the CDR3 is TGTGCCAGCAGCGTAGCTCGGGCGGGATACACAGATACGCAGTATTTT.

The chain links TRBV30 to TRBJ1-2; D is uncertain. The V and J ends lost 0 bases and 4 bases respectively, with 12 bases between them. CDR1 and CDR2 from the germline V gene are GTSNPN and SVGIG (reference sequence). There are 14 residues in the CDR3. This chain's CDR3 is CAWSVTHSVYGYTF. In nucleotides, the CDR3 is TGTGCCTGGAGTGTTACACACAGCGTCTATGGCTACACCTTC.

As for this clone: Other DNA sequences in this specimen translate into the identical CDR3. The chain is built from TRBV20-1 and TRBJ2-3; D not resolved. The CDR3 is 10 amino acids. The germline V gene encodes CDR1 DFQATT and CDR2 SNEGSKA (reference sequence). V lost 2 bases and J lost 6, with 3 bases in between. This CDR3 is CSARRDTQYF. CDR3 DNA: TGCAGTGCTAGACGTGATACGCAGTATTTT.

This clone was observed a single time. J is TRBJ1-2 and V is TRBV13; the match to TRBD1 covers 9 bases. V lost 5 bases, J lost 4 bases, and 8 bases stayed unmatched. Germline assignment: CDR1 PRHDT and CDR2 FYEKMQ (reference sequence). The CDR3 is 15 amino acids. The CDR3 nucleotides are TGTGCCAGCAGCCCAAGGGACAGGGCCCTCTATGGCTACACCTTC. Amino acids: CASSPRDRALYGYTF.

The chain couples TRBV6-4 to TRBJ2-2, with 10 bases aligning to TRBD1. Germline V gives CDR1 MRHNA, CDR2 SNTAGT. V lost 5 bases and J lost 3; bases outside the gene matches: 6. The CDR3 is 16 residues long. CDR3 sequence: CASSKDRGTDTGELFF. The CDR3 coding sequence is TGTGCCAGCAGTAAGGACAGGGGGACTGACACCGGGGAGCTGTTTTTT.

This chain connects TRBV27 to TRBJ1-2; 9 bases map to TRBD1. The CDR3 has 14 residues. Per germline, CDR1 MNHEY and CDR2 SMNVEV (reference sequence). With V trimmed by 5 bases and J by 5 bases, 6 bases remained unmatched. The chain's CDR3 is CASSRAGTGYGYTF. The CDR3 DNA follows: TGTGCCAGCAGTCGCGCCGGGACAGGGTATGGCTACACCTTC.

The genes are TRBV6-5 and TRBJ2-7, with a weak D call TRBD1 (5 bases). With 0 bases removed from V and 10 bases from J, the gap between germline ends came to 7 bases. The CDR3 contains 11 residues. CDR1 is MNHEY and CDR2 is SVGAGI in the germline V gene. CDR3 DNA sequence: TGTGCCAGCAGTTACTCAGGGGCTCAGTACTTC. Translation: CASSYSGAQYF.

Here the CDR3 reads CSVTGTSGPGSSYNEQFF. The CDR3 bases are TGCAGCGTGACCGGGACTAGCGGACCCGGGAGCTCCTACAATGAGCAGTTCTTC. The chain couples TRBV29-1 to TRBJ2-1, with 11 bases identical to TRBD2. Germline-derived CDR1 and CDR2 are SQVTM and ANQGSEA. This CDR3 region has 18 residues. V dropped 6 bases and J dropped 0; count of bases not matched to a gene: 13.

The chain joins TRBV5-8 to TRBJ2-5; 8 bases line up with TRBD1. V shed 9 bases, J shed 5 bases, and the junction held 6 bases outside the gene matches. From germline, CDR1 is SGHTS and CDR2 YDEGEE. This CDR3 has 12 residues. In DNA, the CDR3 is TGTGCCACCAGACAGGGGAGCGAGACCCAGTACTTC. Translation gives CATRQGSETQYF. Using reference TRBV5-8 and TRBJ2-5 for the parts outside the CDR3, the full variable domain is EAGVTQSPTHLIKTRGQQATLRCSPISGHTSVYWYQQALGLGLQFLLWYDEGEERNRGNFPPRFSGRQFPNYSSELNVNALELEDSALYLCATRQGSETQYFGPGTRLLVL.

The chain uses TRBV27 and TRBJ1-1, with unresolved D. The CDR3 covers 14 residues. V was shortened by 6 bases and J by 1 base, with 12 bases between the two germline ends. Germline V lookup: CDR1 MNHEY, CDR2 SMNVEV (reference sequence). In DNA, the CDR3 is TGTGCCAGCAGGAGTGAGGTGGGGAACACTGAAGCTTTCTTT. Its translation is CASRSEVGNTEAFF.

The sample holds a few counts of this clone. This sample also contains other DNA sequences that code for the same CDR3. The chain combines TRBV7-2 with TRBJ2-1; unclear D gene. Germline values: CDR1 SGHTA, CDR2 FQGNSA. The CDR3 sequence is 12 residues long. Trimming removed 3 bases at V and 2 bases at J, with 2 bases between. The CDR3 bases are TGTGCCAGCAGCTTGACCTACAATGAGCAGTTCTTC. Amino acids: CASSLTYNEQFF.

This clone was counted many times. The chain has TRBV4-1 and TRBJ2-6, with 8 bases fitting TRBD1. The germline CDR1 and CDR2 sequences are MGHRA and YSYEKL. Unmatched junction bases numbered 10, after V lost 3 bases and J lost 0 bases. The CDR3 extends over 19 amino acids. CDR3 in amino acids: CASSQGLLGQGSGANVLTF. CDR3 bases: TGCGCCAGCAGCCAGGGATTACTCGGACAGGGCTCTGGGGCCAACGTCCTGACTTTC.